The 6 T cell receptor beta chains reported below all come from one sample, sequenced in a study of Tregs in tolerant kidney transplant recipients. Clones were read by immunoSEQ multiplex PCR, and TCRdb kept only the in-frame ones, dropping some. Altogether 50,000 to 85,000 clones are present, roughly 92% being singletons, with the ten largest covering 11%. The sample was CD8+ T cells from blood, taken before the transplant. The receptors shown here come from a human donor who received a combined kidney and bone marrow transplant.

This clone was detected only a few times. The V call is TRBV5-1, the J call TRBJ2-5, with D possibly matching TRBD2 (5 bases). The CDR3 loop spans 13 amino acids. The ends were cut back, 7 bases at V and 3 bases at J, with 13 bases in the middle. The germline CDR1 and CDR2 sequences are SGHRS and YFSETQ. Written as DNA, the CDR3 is TGCGCCAGCTACCTTACCGGGGAAGAGACCCAGTACTTC. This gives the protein CASYLTGEETQYF.

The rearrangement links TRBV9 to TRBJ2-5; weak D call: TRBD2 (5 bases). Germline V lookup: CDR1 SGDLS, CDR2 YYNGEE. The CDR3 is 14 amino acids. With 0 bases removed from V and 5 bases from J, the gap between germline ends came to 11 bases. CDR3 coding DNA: TGTGCCAGCAGCGTAGGAGGTGGCGGGGAGACCCAGTACTTC. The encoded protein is CASSVGGGGETQYF.

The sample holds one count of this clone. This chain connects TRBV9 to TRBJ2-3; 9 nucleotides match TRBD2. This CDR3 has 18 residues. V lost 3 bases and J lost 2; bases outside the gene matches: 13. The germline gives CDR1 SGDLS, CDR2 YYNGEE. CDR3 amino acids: CASSGDPRGRATTDTQYF. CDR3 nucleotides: TGTGCCAGCAGCGGAGACCCCCGCGGGAGGGCCACCACAGATACGCAGTATTTT.

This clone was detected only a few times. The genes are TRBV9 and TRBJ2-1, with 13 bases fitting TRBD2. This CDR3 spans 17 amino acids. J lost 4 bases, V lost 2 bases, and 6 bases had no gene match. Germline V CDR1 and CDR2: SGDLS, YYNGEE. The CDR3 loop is CASSVQGLAGEYNEQFF. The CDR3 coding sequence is TGTGCCAGCAGCGTCCAAGGACTAGCGGGGGAGTACAATGAGCAGTTCTTC.

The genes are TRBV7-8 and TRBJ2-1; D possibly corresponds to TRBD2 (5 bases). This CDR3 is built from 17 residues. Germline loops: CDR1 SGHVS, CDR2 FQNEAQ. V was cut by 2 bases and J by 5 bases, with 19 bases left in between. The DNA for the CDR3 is TGTGCCAGCAGCTTACTAGGTGACGGGGAATTAAACAATGAGCAGTTCTTC. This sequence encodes CASSLLGDGELNNEQFF.

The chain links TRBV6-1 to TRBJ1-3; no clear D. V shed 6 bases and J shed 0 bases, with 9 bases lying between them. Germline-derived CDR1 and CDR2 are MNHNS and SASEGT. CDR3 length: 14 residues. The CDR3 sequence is CASRGQPSGNTIYF. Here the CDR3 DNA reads TGTGCCAGCAGGGGCCAGCCCTCTGGAAACACCATATATTTT.